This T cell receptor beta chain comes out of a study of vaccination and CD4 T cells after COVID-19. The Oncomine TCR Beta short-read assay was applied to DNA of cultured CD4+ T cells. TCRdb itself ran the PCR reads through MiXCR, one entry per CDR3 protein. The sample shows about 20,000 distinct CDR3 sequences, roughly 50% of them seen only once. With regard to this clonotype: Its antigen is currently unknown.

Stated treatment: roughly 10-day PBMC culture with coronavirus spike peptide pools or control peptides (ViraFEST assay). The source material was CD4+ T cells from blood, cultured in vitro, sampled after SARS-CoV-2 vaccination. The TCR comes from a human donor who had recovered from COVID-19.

The CDR3 reads CASRNGGGDQPQHF. The CDR3 nucleotides are TGTGCCAGCAGGAATGGTGGTGGGGATCAGCCCCAGCATTTT. The gene calls are TRBV6-1 and TRBJ1-5; D unclear. This CDR3 is 14 amino acids long. V lost 6 bases and J 5 bases, leaving 14 bases between the germline ends. Per the germline V gene, CDR1 is MNHNS and CDR2 is SASEGT.